The 27 T cell receptor beta chains reported below all come from one sample, sequenced in a study of shared clonotypes between healthy human individuals (dated by TCRdb to 2020 to 2021). CD8 naive samples were CD45RO-negative cells positively selected for CCR7, giving a CD45RA+CCR7+ population that excluded TemRA cells. Libraries were constructed by the immunoSEQ multiplex PCR assay. Drawn from immuneACCESS, this table holds only the in-frame rearrangements with V and J called that TCRdb kept. Clones are partly lost; checked studies trace under half to an unresolved V gene and leave the rest unexplained. The sample has under 600,000 clones on record, nearly 98% of them singletons. Clones ranked in the top ten supply around 0.3% of the sample. The sample was naive CD8+ T cells sorted from blood. The meaning of the sample's cell subset or site label: CD45RA+CCR7+. The receptors here all came from a man aged 30 to 39 in good health.

V usage is TRBV28 and J usage is TRBJ1-2; 10 nucleotides line up with TRBD1. V lost 2 bases, J lost 4 bases, and 10 bases stayed unmatched. The germline V gene encodes CDR1 MDHEN and CDR2 SYDVKM. The CDR3 loop spans 17 amino acids. The CDR3 DNA is TGTGCCAGCAGTTTAACATTACGACAGGGGGCAGTCTATGGCTACACCTTC. Encoded protein: CASSLTLRQGAVYGYTF.

V usage is TRBV9 and J usage is TRBJ2-7; tentatively, D is TRBD2 (5 bases). The germline V and J ends were trimmed by 4 bases and 6 bases, with 20 bases remaining between them. This CDR3 contains 15 residues. CDR1 is SGDLS and CDR2 is YYNGEE in the germline V gene. CDR3 residues: CASSLGVALSAEQYF. For the CDR3, the DNA is TGTGCCAGCAGCCTCGGGGTGGCTCTTTCAGCCGAGCAGTACTTC.

As for this clone: A read error may produce the germline difference seen at one junction end. The chain combines TRBV15 with TRBJ2-5; 7 bases align to TRBD2. Per the germline V gene, CDR1 is LNHNV and CDR2 is YYDKDF (reference sequence). This CDR3 spans 15 amino acids. The DNA of the CDR3 is TGTGCCGCCAGCGGGTTATGGGACTATCGAGGGACCCAGTACTTC. Its protein product is CAASGLWDYRGTQYF. The full variable domain, its missing parts supplied by reference TRBV15 and TRBJ2-5, is DAMVIQNPRYQVTQFGKPVTLSCSQTLNHNVMYWYQQKSSQAPKLLFHYYDKDFNNEADTPDNFQSRRPNTSFCFLDIRSPGLGDTAMYLCAASGLWDYRGTQYFGPGTRLLVL.

The chain employs TRBV18 and TRBJ2-7; a weak D match, TRBD1 (6 bases). CDR1 and CDR2 (germline): KGHSH, LQKENI. The CDR3 covers 16 residues. Between the trimmed V and J ends, which lost 3 bases and 0 bases, there was a span of 15 bases. The chain's CDR3 is CASSPRQVWSSYEQYF. In DNA form, the CDR3 reads TGTGCCAGCTCACCCCGACAGGTTTGGTCCTCCTACGAGCAGTACTTC.

The V and J genes are TRBV5-1 and TRBJ2-2; TRBD1 matches at 9 bases. The V segment lost 2 bases and the J segment 9 bases; nucleotides outside the gene matches: 5. The CDR3 is made up of 14 amino acids. Per germline, CDR1 SGHRS and CDR2 YFSETQ. CDR3 coding DNA: TGCGCCAGCAGCTTAACAGGGGGCATCAGGGAGCTGTTTTTT. Its translation is CASSLTGGIRELFF.

Only one count was recorded for this clone. The chain combines TRBV6-5 with TRBJ1-5; 7 bases are a match to TRBD1. With 7 bases clipped from V and 6 bases from J, the junction kept 6 bases outside the gene matches. The CDR3 loop spans 13 amino acids. CDR1 is MNHEY and CDR2 is SVGAGI in the germline V gene. The DNA of the CDR3 is TGTGCCAGCAAACAGGGGTATGGTCAGCCCCAGCATTTT. Translated, it gives CASKQGYGQPQHF.

Note on this clone: This sample includes further DNA sequences coding for the same CDR3. The gene calls are TRBV9 and TRBJ2-3, with 7 bases aligning to TRBD2. CDR1 and CDR2 from the germline V gene are SGDLS and YYNGEE. The ends lost 0 bases at V and 1 base at J; junction bases unmatched: 2. This CDR3 contains 15 residues. Here the CDR3 DNA reads TGTGCCAGCAGCGTAGGCACTAGCGGCACAGATACGCAGTATTTT. This translates into CASSVGTSGTDTQYF.

The V and J genes are TRBV5-1 and TRBJ2-7; 7 bases line up with TRBD2. Losses at the gene ends were 3 bases for V and 4 bases for J; bases not matched to a gene: 7. Germline V lookup: CDR1 SGHRS, CDR2 YFSETQ. The CDR3 totals 14 residues. The CDR3 sequence: CASSSFFGGYEQYF. As DNA, the CDR3 is TGCGCCAGCAGCTCGTTCTTCGGGGGGTACGAGCAGTACTTC.

The chain recombines TRBV27 with TRBJ2-6, with TRBD1 matching 11 bases. From germline, CDR1 is MNHEY and CDR2 SMNVEV (reference sequence). The CDR3 extends over 17 amino acids. Trimming took 10 bases from V and 2 from J; bases not matched to a gene: 10. The DNA of the CDR3 is TGTGCCACCCTTGGAGGACAGGGGGCGCCTGGGGCCAACGTCCTGACTTTC. Translated, it gives CATLGGQGAPGANVLTF.

This chain links TRBV29-1 with TRBJ2-1, with D hard to call. The CDR3 sequence is 17 residues long. V lost 1 base and J lost 1, with 17 bases in between. Germline lookup yields CDR1 SQVTM and CDR2 ANQGSEA. As DNA, the CDR3 is TGCAGCGTTGAAGTTCCCCTTAATCGCGGTTCCTACAATGAGCAGTTCTTC. The encoded protein is CSVEVPLNRGSYNEQFF.

V gene TRBV5-1 combines with J gene TRBJ2-3; 11 bases are a match to TRBD2. The CDR3 is made up of 20 amino acids. Germline V gene lookup returns CDR1 SGHRS and CDR2 YFSETQ. V gave up 4 bases and J gave up 2 bases; unmatched junction bases: 18. Written as DNA, the CDR3 is TGCGCCAGCAGCACTATTAGCGGGAGGGACGTACGACTATTCACAGATACGCAGTATTTT. It translates to CASSTISGRDVRLFTDTQYF.

V gene TRBV5-3 combines with J gene TRBJ2-1, with 11 bases matching TRBD2. TRBV5-3 has ORF status, its function being uncertain. The trim removed 4 bases at V and 3 bases at J, leaving 12 bases unmatched. The length of the CDR3 is 18 residues. The CDR3 is CARSGPGLADIFYNEQFF. CDR3 sequence (DNA): TGTGCCAGAAGCGGCCCGGGACTAGCGGACATCTTCTACAATGAGCAGTTCTTC.

The rearrangement joins TRBV5-1 to TRBJ2-3; 16 bases match TRBD2. V was clipped by 3 bases and J by 5 bases; unmatched bases: 9. The CDR3 runs to 18 residues. Germline V gene data show CDR1 as SGHRS and CDR2 as YFSETQ. This CDR3 reads CASSSPGLAGGPGDTQYF. In nucleotides, the CDR3 is TGCGCCAGCAGCTCGCCGGGACTAGCGGGAGGGCCAGGAGATACGCAGTATTTT.

The chain recombines TRBV29-1 with TRBJ2-2, with 7 bases matching TRBD1. Germline lookup yields CDR1 SQVTM and CDR2 ANQGSEA. The CDR3 runs to 15 residues. J lost 0 bases, V lost 6 bases, and 7 bases had no gene match. The CDR3 nucleotides read TGCAGCGTCACGGACGGGACAGCGAACACCGGGGAGCTGTTTTTT. The encoded protein is CSVTDGTANTGELFF.

V gene TRBV19 combines with J gene TRBJ2-7; D is possibly TRBD2 (8 bases). Trimming shortened V by 4 bases and J by 3 bases, and 13 bases separated the two germline ends. This CDR3 is 14 amino acids long. In germline, CDR1 is LNHDA, CDR2 SQIVND (reference sequence). The CDR3 spells CASSTGRGLYEQYF. The CDR3, as DNA: TGTGCCAGTAGTACCGGGAGGGGGCTCTACGAGCAGTACTTC.

The chain is built from TRBV5-1 and TRBJ2-2; TRBD2 matches 8 bases. CDR3 length: 15 residues. In germline, CDR1 is SGHRS, CDR2 YFSETQ. J gave up 3 bases and V 4 bases, and 5 bases lay outside the gene matches. Here the CDR3 DNA reads TGCGCCAGCAGCGACGAGGGACTAGACACCGGGGAGCTGTTTTTT. Translating it yields CASSDEGLDTGELFF. Looking up the rest from reference TRBV5-1 and TRBJ2-2 gives the full variable domain: KAGVTQTPRYLIKTRGQQVTLSCSPISGHRSVSWYQQTPGQGLQFLFEYFSETQRNKGNFPGRFSGRQFSNSRSEMNVSTLELGDSALYLCASSDEGLDTGELFFGEGSRLTVL.

The chain combines TRBV5-1 with TRBJ2-5; 7 bases agree with TRBD2. J was trimmed by 4 bases and V by 0 bases; bases with no gene match: 12. CDR3 length: 17 residues. Germline V gene sequence: CDR1 SGHRS, CDR2 YFSETQ. This CDR3 reads CASSLALRGGPRETQYF. CDR3 sequence (DNA): TGCGCCAGCAGCTTGGCCCTTCGGGGAGGGCCTCGAGAGACCCAGTACTTC.

The chain carries TRBV6-5 and TRBJ2-1; 13 nucleotides agree with TRBD2. The CDR3 loop spans 15 amino acids. The germline CDR1 and CDR2 sequences are MNHEY and SVGAGI. With V trimmed by 5 bases and J by 4 bases, 2 bases remained unmatched. In nucleotides, the CDR3 is TGTGCCAGCAGTGGACTAGCGGGAGTATACAATGAGCAGTTCTTC. Translating gives CASSGLAGVYNEQFF.

The chain joins TRBV6-5 to TRBJ1-1; D not certain. Germline V gene sequence: CDR1 MNHEY, CDR2 SVGAGI. V was shortened by 5 bases and J by 5 bases, with 18 bases between the two germline ends. The CDR3 has 15 residues. CDR3 residues: CASSPSLGGRTEAFF. The CDR3 DNA is TGTGCCAGCAGTCCTTCTCTAGGAGGGAGGACTGAAGCTTTCTTT.

The rearrangement joins TRBV27 to TRBJ1-5; 7 bases are a match to TRBD1. Germline loops: CDR1 MNHEY, CDR2 SMNVEV (reference sequence). Germline trimming cut 4 bases from V and 5 bases from J; bases unmatched to any gene: 2. The CDR3 is 13 residues long. CDR3 loop: CASSSQGYQPQHF. The CDR3 coding sequence is TGTGCCAGCAGTTCACAGGGGTATCAGCCCCAGCATTTT.

The J gene is TRBJ2-1, the V gene TRBV9; D is possibly TRBD2 (5 bases). This CDR3 is 18 amino acids long. V was clipped by 3 bases and J by 4 bases, with 23 bases between them. Germline V CDR1 and CDR2: SGDLS, YYNGEE. The CDR3, as DNA: TGTGCCAGCAGCGCCCGTAAGGGAGACCTTGCCCTATACAATGAGCAGTTCTTC. Translation: CASSARKGDLALYNEQFF.

This rearrangement joins TRBV28 to TRBJ2-7; D is possibly TRBD2 (6 bases). The V gene's germline CDR1 is MDHEN and CDR2 SYDVKM. This CDR3 region has 15 residues. Trimming shortened V by 3 bases and J by 3 bases, and 15 bases separated the two germline ends. CDR3 sequence (DNA): TGTGCCAGCAGTTTTGTTGTGCCGGGAGTCTACGAGCAGTACTTC. Amino acids: CASSFVVPGVYEQYF.

The CDR3 sequence is CASRAVRWGNQPQHF. CDR3 in DNA: TGTGCCAGTAGGGCCGTACGTTGGGGCAATCAGCCCCAGCATTTT. This chain links TRBV19 with TRBJ1-5; D call uncertain. The germline gives CDR1 LNHDA, CDR2 SQIVND (reference sequence). This CDR3 is built from 15 residues. The ends were cut back, 6 bases at V and 2 bases at J, with 14 bases in the middle.

In the case of this clone: The same CDR3 arises from other DNA sequences in this sample as well. The chain is built from TRBV27 and TRBJ2-7; 8 bases align to TRBD1. This CDR3 comprises 15 residues. The germline CDR1 and CDR2 sequences are MNHEY and SMNVEV (reference sequence). The V segment lost 0 bases and the J segment 2 bases; nucleotides outside the gene matches: 3. CDR3 bases: TGTGCCAGCAGTTTATCTTCACAGGGGGCCTACGAGCAGTACTTC. Amino acid sequence: CASSLSSQGAYEQYF.

V usage is TRBV12-5 and J usage is TRBJ2-5; 13 bases align to TRBD2. Trimming at V came to 1 base and at J to 5 bases, leaving 1 base not matched to a gene. The CDR3 totals 15 residues. Germline-derived CDR1 and CDR2 are LGHNT and FRNRAP. The CDR3 DNA follows: TGTGCTAGTGGTTTGGGGACTAGCGGGGGCGAGACCCAGTACTTC. This gives the protein CASGLGTSGGETQYF.

The chain carries TRBV4-1 and TRBJ1-1, with D perhaps TRBD1 (5 bases). The germline V gene has CDR1 MGHRA and CDR2 YSYEKL. Trimming left V 3 bases short and J 0 bases short, with 14 bases between. The CDR3 contains 16 residues. CDR3: CASSHIGEDMNTEAFF. Here the CDR3 DNA reads TGCGCCAGCAGCCATATAGGGGAGGACATGAACACTGAAGCTTTCTTT.

The rearrangement joins TRBV6-5 to TRBJ1-1; D call uncertain. CDR1 is MNHEY, CDR2 SVGAGI, per germline. CDR3 length equals 9 residues. The CDR3 sequence is CPRDTEAFF. CDR3 DNA: TGTCCCCGGGACACTGAAGCTTTCTTT.